Below, 30 T cell receptor beta chains from the same sample are listed, as sequenced in a study of cytomegalovirus exposure and HLA in healthy donors. The PCR had 60 Vbeta and 13 Jbeta primers. Using immunoSEQ multiplex PCR, the repertoire was profiled, and TCRdb retains in-frame clones only, with some absent. The data contain about 98,000 clones, approximately 78% of them singletons. Sequencing was carried out using PBMCs. These receptors all come from a man between 35 and 55 years old in good health and CMV-seronegative.

The genes are TRBV9 and TRBJ2-6; TRBD2 agrees at 7 bases. From germline, CDR1 is SGDLS and CDR2 YYNGEE. CDR3 size: 16 residues. V shed 6 bases and J 0 bases; nucleotides not matched to a gene: 6. The DNA for the CDR3 is TGTGCCAGCACCGTGGGAGGGGCCTCTGGGGCCAACGTCCTGACTTTC. It translates to CASTVGGASGANVLTF.

V is TRBV5-6 and J is TRBJ2-3; 12 nucleotides agree with TRBD2. CDR3 length equals 17 residues. V lost 2 bases and J lost 4; bases outside the gene matches: 8. The germline CDR1 and CDR2 sequences are SGHDT and YYEEEE. The CDR3, as DNA: TGTGCCAGCAGCTTAAGGACACTAGCGGGGGGCCCAGATACGCAGTATTTT. Its translation is CASSLRTLAGGPDTQYF.

This chain uses TRBV5-1 with TRBJ2-5; D possibly corresponds to TRBD1 (5 bases). The J call may be in error: the DNA end matches TRBJ2-7 better. The CDR3 runs 15 residues. Germline V CDR1 and CDR2: SGHRS, YFSETQ. CDR3 region: CASSFRSDRTYEQYF. The CDR3 DNA reads TGCGCCAGCAGCTTCCGTTCCGACAGAACTTACGAGCAGTACTTC.

This sequence joins TRBV4-1 and TRBJ2-7; 9 bases map to TRBD1. V dropped 5 bases and J dropped 4; count of bases not matched to a gene: 3. This CDR3 contains 13 residues. CDR1 MGHRA and CDR2 YSYEKL come from the germline V gene. In DNA, the CDR3 is TGCGCCAGCAGCGCAGGGACAGGGTACGAGCAGTACTTC. Its protein product is CASSAGTGYEQYF.

As to this clone: The identical CDR3 is also encoded by other nucleotide sequences in the sample. The J gene is TRBJ2-7, the V gene TRBV29-1; possible D gene TRBD2, 7 bases. Germline V gene sequence: CDR1 SQVTM, CDR2 ANQGSEA. Deletions cut 3 bases from V and 3 bases from J, with 9 bases between. This CDR3 comprises 12 residues. As DNA, the CDR3 is TGCAGCGTTGAGGGAGGGGGCTACGAGCAGTACTTC. This encodes CSVEGGGYEQYF.

The chain has TRBV4-1 and TRBJ1-2, with 8 bases that match TRBD1. V lost 1 base and J lost 1; bases outside the gene matches: 5. Per germline, CDR1 MGHRA and CDR2 YSYEKL. This CDR3 is built from 16 residues. CDR3 sequence reads: CASSQVGGQGNYGYTF. The CDR3 DNA is TGCGCCAGCAGCCAAGTTGGAGGACAGGGTAACTATGGCTACACCTTC.

Concerning this clone itself: Other DNA sequences in the sample encode the same CDR3. The chain combines TRBV29-1 with TRBJ2-7; D perhaps matches TRBD1 (5 bases). This CDR3 contains 14 residues. V gave up 0 bases and J gave up 2 bases, with 11 bases separating them. CDR1 and CDR2 from the germline V gene are SQVTM and ANQGSEA. CDR3: CSVEEQQTAYEQYF. The CDR3 DNA reads as TGCAGCGTTGAAGAGCAGCAGACAGCCTACGAGCAGTACTTC.

The V gene is TRBV19, the J gene TRBJ1-2; possible D gene TRBD1, 6 bases. Trimming pared 7 bases from V and 5 bases from J, leaving 8 bases between. The CDR3 is made up of 11 amino acids. From germline, CDR1 is LNHDA and CDR2 SQIVND (reference sequence). CDR3 DNA sequence: TGTGCCAGTACTCAGGGGTATGGCTACACCTTC. Its translation: CASTQGYGYTF.

The chain links TRBV7-2 to TRBJ2-5; TRBD1 aligns across 9 bases. The J call may be wrong; the DNA end is better matched by TRBJ2-7. The CDR3 covers 16 residues. Looked up from germline, CDR1 is SGHTA and CDR2 is FQGNSA. The CDR3 DNA follows: TGTGCCAGCAGCTTAGTTGCGGGACAGGGTATGGGCGAGCAGTACTTC. It yields the protein CASSLVAGQGMGEQYF.

The rearrangement uses TRBV5-1 and TRBJ1-2; D perhaps matches TRBD1 (6 bases). The germline gives CDR1 SGHRS, CDR2 YFSETQ. The CDR3 spans 14 residues. V was shortened by 0 bases and J by 4 bases, with 10 bases between the two germline ends. The DNA of the CDR3 is TGCGCCAGCAGCTTGGCCTTGGACAGCTATGGCTACACCTTC. Amino acid sequence: CASSLALDSYGYTF.

This clone was counted between two and nine times. The V gene is TRBV11-2, the J gene TRBJ1-5; D may be TRBD1 (5 bases). V dropped 0 bases and J dropped 12 bases, with 12 bases sitting between them. The CDR3 length is 13 residues. Germline V CDR1 and CDR2: SGHAT, FQNNGV. CDR3 protein: CASSLDRQGIQHF. The CDR3 DNA follows: TGTGCCAGCAGCTTAGATCGTCAGGGCATCCAGCATTTT.

The V and J genes are TRBV27 and TRBJ1-3, with TRBD1 matching over 7 bases. This CDR3 spans 19 amino acids. Germline V CDR1 and CDR2: MNHEY, SMNVEV (reference sequence). V was pared by 5 bases and J by 0 bases, with 16 bases of the junction left unmatched. CDR3 region: CASSPTTPGQLLSGNTIYF. CDR3 sequence (DNA): TGTGCCAGCAGTCCGACAACCCCGGGACAGCTGCTCTCTGGAAACACCATATATTTT.

The V call is TRBV5-4, the J call TRBJ2-5; TRBD1 aligns across 7 bases. Trimming at V came to 4 bases and at J to 1 base, leaving 4 bases not matched to a gene. CDR1 is SGHNT and CDR2 is YYREEE in the germline V gene (reference sequence). This CDR3 has 14 amino acids. The CDR3 loop reads CASSPGQAQETQYF. CDR3 in DNA: TGTGCCAGCAGCCCTGGACAGGCCCAAGAGACCCAGTACTTC.

The rearrangement joins TRBV5-4 to TRBJ2-5; D is ambiguous. The germline gives CDR1 SGHNT, CDR2 YYREEE (reference sequence). This CDR3 comprises 14 residues. V shed 0 bases and J shed 5 bases, with 11 bases lying between them. The DNA for the CDR3 is TGTGCCAGCAGCTTGGCGCCGGTTTGGGAGACCCAGTACTTC. This sequence encodes CASSLAPVWETQYF.

V and J are TRBV11-2 and TRBJ2-1; 9 nucleotides line up with TRBD2. The CDR3 has 15 amino acids. The V gene's germline CDR1 is SGHAT and CDR2 FQNNGV. Trimming cost V 0 bases and J 13 bases; bases outside gene matches: 10. The CDR3 here is CASSLDPSAGGFQFF. CDR3 sequence (DNA): TGTGCCAGCAGCTTAGACCCCTCGGCGGGGGGGTTCCAGTTCTTC.

The CDR3 nucleotides read TGTGCCAGCAGCCGGGGACTTTACGAGCAGTACTTC. It specifies CASSRGLYEQYF. The chain has TRBV5-6 and TRBJ2-7, with a possible D match to TRBD2 (6 bases). Per the germline V gene, CDR1 is SGHDT and CDR2 is YYEEEE. The CDR3 has 12 amino acids. Trimming took 4 bases from V and 4 from J, leaving 9 bases between them.

The rearrangement uses TRBV5-1 and TRBJ2-7, with TRBD2 identical over 13 bases. V was clipped by 2 bases and J by 7 bases; unmatched bases: 3. Germline V gene lookup returns CDR1 SGHRS and CDR2 YFSETQ. This CDR3 has 14 amino acids. CDR3 amino acids: CASSFGLAGEEQYF. Here the CDR3 DNA reads TGCGCCAGCAGCTTCGGACTAGCGGGGGAAGAGCAGTACTTC.

V is TRBV30 and J is TRBJ2-5; tentative D call: TRBD2 (6 bases). Germline CDR1 GTSNPN, CDR2 SVGIG (reference sequence). CDR3 length equals 13 residues. The V end lost 3 bases, the J end lost 5 bases, and 13 bases lay between the germline ends. As DNA, the CDR3 is TGTGCCTGGAGCGGGGTTGGGGGGGAGACCCAGTACTTC. Residues: CAWSGVGGETQYF. The full variable domain, in which reference TRBV30 and TRBJ2-5 provide the parts outside the CDR3, is SQTIHQWPATLVQPVGSPLSLECTVEGTSNPNLYWYRQAAGRGLQLLFYSVGIGQISSEVPQNLSASRPQDRQFILSSKKLLLSDSGFYLCAWSGVGGETQYFGPGTRLLVL.

The V gene is TRBV15, the J gene TRBJ2-1, with a tentative D call TRBD1 (5 bases). This CDR3 has 13 amino acids. Germline V gene lookup returns CDR1 LNHNV and CDR2 YYDKDF (reference sequence). Trimming left V 4 bases short and J 7 bases short, with 11 bases between. The CDR3 is CATSMTVFNEQFF. The CDR3 bases are TGTGCCACCAGCATGACAGTTTTTAATGAGCAGTTCTTC.

V and J are TRBV5-3 and TRBJ2-1; 10 nucleotides line up with TRBD1. TRBV5-3 is treated as an ORF (open reading frame) with a function not yet certain. V lost 0 bases and J lost 0; bases outside the gene matches: 6. The CDR3 has 18 amino acids. DNA of the CDR3: TGTGCCAGAAGCTTGGGACAGGGGGCCCTAGGCTCCTACAATGAGCAGTTCTTC. The encoded protein is CARSLGQGALGSYNEQFF.

This chain joins TRBV9 and TRBJ2-3, with 11 bases lining up with TRBD2. Looked up from germline, CDR1 is SGDLS and CDR2 is YYNGEE. The CDR3 is made up of 15 amino acids. With V trimmed by 4 bases and J by 5 bases, 6 bases remained unmatched. The CDR3 protein is CASSISGGALDTQYF. DNA for the CDR3: TGTGCCAGCAGCATTAGCGGGGGGGCCTTAGATACGCAGTATTTT. The full variable domain, rest sourced from reference TRBV9 and TRBJ2-3, is DSGVTQTPKHLITATGQRVTLRCSPRSGDLSVYWYQQSLDQGLQFLIQYYNGEERAKGNILERFSAQQFPDLHSELNLSSLELGDSALYFCASSISGGALDTQYFGPGTRLTVL.

Written as DNA, the CDR3 is TGTGCCAGCAGCTTAGATCAGGTTTACTATGGCTACACCTTC. This translates into CASSLDQVYYGYTF. The chain couples TRBV7-9 to TRBJ1-2; D remains ambiguous. This CDR3 has 14 residues. V was trimmed by 1 base and J by 3 bases, leaving 9 bases between them. Germline CDR1 SEHNR, CDR2 FQNEAQ (reference sequence).

This clone showed up just a few times. The chain combines TRBV7-9 with TRBJ1-2, with TRBD1 matching 8 bases. The CDR3 extends over 16 amino acids. CDR1 and CDR2 (germline): SEHNR, FQNEAQ (reference sequence). Trimming took 5 bases from V and 2 from J; bases not matched to a gene: 10. CDR3 sequence: CASSRTGRDTNYGYTF. CDR3 coding DNA: TGTGCCAGCAGCCGGACAGGGCGCGATACAAACTATGGCTACACCTTC.

The table lists this clone with a few counts. This chain joins TRBV18 and TRBJ2-7; unclear D gene. This CDR3 comprises 13 residues. Germline CDR1 and CDR2: KGHSH and LQKENI. V lost 3 bases and J lost 0, with 6 bases in between. The CDR3 loop is CASSPALSYEQYF. The CDR3 DNA follows: TGTGCCAGCTCACCCGCACTCTCCTACGAGCAGTACTTC.

The chain links TRBV5-1 to TRBJ2-2; unclear D gene. This CDR3 comprises 13 residues. The germline CDR1 and CDR2 sequences are SGHRS and YFSETQ. Trimming stripped 0 bases from V and 6 bases from J, with 6 bases between. The CDR3 here is CASSLAFAGELFF. As DNA, the CDR3 is TGCGCCAGCAGCTTGGCCTTTGCCGGGGAGCTGTTTTTT.

This clone was found a few times. The rearrangement links TRBV20-1 to TRBJ1-1; D uncertain. V gave up 4 bases and J gave up 8 bases, with 11 bases separating them. Per germline, CDR1 DFQATT and CDR2 SNEGSKA (reference sequence). CDR3 length: 11 residues. CDR3 residues: CSATSLREAFF. For the CDR3, the DNA is TGCAGTGCTACATCTTTGAGGGAAGCTTTCTTT.

V is TRBV19 and J is TRBJ2-2; 14 bases are shared with TRBD2. J lost 7 bases, V lost 5 bases, and 6 bases had no gene match. Germline V gene sequence: CDR1 LNHDA, CDR2 SQIVND (reference sequence). This CDR3 contains 16 residues. The CDR3 DNA is TGTGCCAGTAGTCTTAAGACTAGCGGGGGGGTCGGGGAGCTGTTTTTT. It specifies CASSLKTSGGVGELFF.

V usage is TRBV4-1 and J usage is TRBJ1-2; weak D call: TRBD1 (5 bases). The germline V gene encodes CDR1 MGHRA and CDR2 YSYEKL. Between the trimmed V and J ends, which lost 4 bases and 0 bases, there was a span of 9 bases. There are 14 residues in the CDR3. The CDR3 region is CASSRDSANYGYTF. The DNA of the CDR3 is TGCGCCAGCAGCCGGGACTCAGCTAACTATGGCTACACCTTC.

The V and J genes are TRBV5-6 and TRBJ2-7, with D perhaps TRBD1 (5 bases). The CDR3 covers 15 residues. Germline CDR1 and CDR2: SGHDT and YYEEEE. The V end lost 0 bases, the J end lost 3 bases, and 13 bases lay between the germline ends. The CDR3 DNA follows: TGTGCCAGCAGCTTGGTTCGGCAGGGTAACTACGAGCAGTACTTC. It specifies CASSLVRQGNYEQYF.

This clone appeared once. The rearrangement uses TRBV5-1 and TRBJ2-3, with TRBD2 matching 8 bases. This CDR3 contains 14 residues. Germline V lookup: CDR1 SGHRS, CDR2 YFSETQ. Trimming took 5 bases from V and 2 from J; bases not matched to a gene: 4. CDR3 nucleotide sequence: TGCGCCAGCAGGTCGCGGGGGGCCACAGATACGCAGTATTTT. This translates into CASRSRGATDTQYF.